The entry below gives a single T cell receptor beta chain sequence along with its context. Antigen: not known. 60 Vbeta and 13 Jbeta primers were used in PCR. Clones were read by immunoSEQ multiplex PCR, and TCRdb kept only the in-frame ones, dropping some. Of roughly 190,000 clones listed, roughly 80% were seen once; the top ten hold approximately 2.1%. These data are taken from a study of cytomegalovirus exposure and HLA in healthy donors. Findings and caveats of the study: In a later analysis, DRB1 alleles had the most associated TCRs; HLA-C alleles the fewest. Specificity of three CMV-associated chains for CMV antigens was verified in vitro. According to a later analysis, donors in an Asian-associated ancestry cluster reportedly had fewer N-insertions than the approximately 670-donor mean. Apparent HLA restriction characterized most CMV-associated TCR beta chains in a later analysis.

The V gene's germline CDR1 is MDHEN and CDR2 SYDVKM. V was clipped by 5 bases and J by 7 bases, with 20 bases between them. This CDR3 has 16 amino acids. This sequence was found in a woman under 40 in good health and CMV-seropositive. The rearrangement uses TRBV28 and TRBJ1-4; D is possibly TRBD1 (6 bases). The sequenced sample consisted of PBMCs. This CDR3 is CASSPKWPGVSEKLFF. In DNA, the CDR3 is TGTGCCAGCAGTCCCAAGTGGCCAGGGGTTAGTGAAAAACTGTTTTTT.